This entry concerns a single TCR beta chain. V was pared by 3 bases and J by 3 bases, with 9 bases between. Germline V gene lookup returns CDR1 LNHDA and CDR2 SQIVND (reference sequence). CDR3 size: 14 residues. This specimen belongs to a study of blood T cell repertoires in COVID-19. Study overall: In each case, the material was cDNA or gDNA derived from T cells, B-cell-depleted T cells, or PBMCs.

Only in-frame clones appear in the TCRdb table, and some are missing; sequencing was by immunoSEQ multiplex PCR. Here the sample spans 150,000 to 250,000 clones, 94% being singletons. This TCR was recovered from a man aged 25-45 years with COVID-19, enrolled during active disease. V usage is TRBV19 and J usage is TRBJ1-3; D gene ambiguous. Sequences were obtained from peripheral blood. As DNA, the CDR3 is TGTGCCAGTAGTATGACCGGGTTTGGAAACACCATATATTTT. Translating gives CASSMTGFGNTIYF.